This T cell receptor (beta chain) was sequenced in a study of shared clonotypes between healthy human individuals. General study results and limits: Larger estimated richness was generally seen in naive subsets than in memory subsets. Several donors shared 4.5% to 6.5% of their naive CD4 clonotypes.

Germline assignment: CDR1 MDHEN and CDR2 SYDVKM. The CDR3 runs to 16 residues. Germline trimming cut 3 bases from V and 5 bases from J; bases unmatched to any gene: 12. Clones were read by immunoSEQ multiplex PCR, and TCRdb kept only the in-frame ones, dropping some. Found here are under 850,000 clones, 80% to 95% of them singletons; the top ten hold around 24%. In the case of this clone: Its antigen is undetermined.

Naive CD8 populations comprised CD45RO-negative cells positively selected for CCR7, excluding terminally differentiated effector memory CD45RA+ cells. The sample taken for sequencing was naive CD8+ T cells sorted from blood. The receptor was isolated from a man aged 25 to 40 in good health. The V call is TRBV28, the J call TRBJ2-5; 7 bases fit TRBD2. The CDR3 reads CASSFGLAVERETQYF. CDR3 DNA: TGTGCCAGCAGTTTTGGCCTAGCGGTCGAGCGGGAGACCCAGTACTTC.